This entry is about one T cell receptor beta chain. Its antigen remains unidentified. These data are taken from a study of T cell responses to AZD1222 COVID-19 vaccine. Only in-frame clones appear in the TCRdb table, and some are missing; sequencing was by immunoSEQ multiplex PCR. This table has some 100,000 clones, 85% to 90% appearing once. Per germline, CDR1 LGHDT and CDR2 YNNKEL (reference sequence). This CDR3 is 15 amino acids long. V was pared by 4 bases and J by 8 bases, with 15 bases between. Study results and limitations: Spike was spanned by vaccine-associated CD4 TCRs, which were dominant at 160-218 and 743-854. Nearly half of spike-specific TCRs reportedly target variant regions that are unmutated in the B.1.351 and B.1.1.7 variants. Baseline testing showed seropositivity in only six or seven AZD1222 recipients. Rises in breadth and depth of Spike-specific TCRs came after two AZD1222 doses.

This chain uses TRBV3-1 (or the pseudogene TRBV3-2) with TRBJ1-6; D call uncertain. This TCR was sampled from an adult in good health. This sample comprised peripheral blood, obtained on day 0 of AZD1222 vaccination. CDR3 residues: CASSRGGMIYSPLHF. The CDR3 bases are TGTGCCAGCAGCCGCGGAGGGATGATTTATTCACCCCTCCACTTT.